The sequence of this T cell receptor beta chain was determined in a study of metastatic and nonmetastatic thyroid tumors. Study details: The study looked at repertoires side by side in blood and in tumor or nodule tissue from malignant and benign thyroid patients. General study findings and limits: A significant increase in TCR beta diversity was reportedly seen in malignant thyroid tumors relative to benign nodules, in blood and tumor.

Each patient came to thyroid surgery without any prior treatment (of any kind). In its sample, this clone was seen many times. Its antigen is still unknown. Per the original methods: Differences in CDR3 between clinicopathological groups were drawn on to build a classifier intended to discriminate distant-metastatic papillary thyroid cancer patients. Via MiXCR, TCRdb re-called the PCR reads. The V and J calls here are based on TCRdb, not the publication. Seen here are approximately 16,000 clones, about 28% observed once, and the top ten hold more than 9%. The TCR sequence derives from a female donor with papillary thyroid cancer or a benign thyroid nodule (not recorded which). Some clones in this sample may be carry-over from other donors' samples. Sample: blood.

The CDR3 reads CASSPLFDSPTGELFF. The CDR3 DNA sequence: TGTGCCAGCAGCCCTCTCTTTGACAGCCCCACCGGGGAGCTGTTTTTT. The chain links TRBV11-1 to TRBJ2-2; TRBD1 is a possible D gene (5 bases). V was clipped by 5 bases and J by 4 bases, with 17 bases between them. CDR3 length: 16 residues. The V gene's germline CDR1 is SGHAT and CDR2 FQDESV (reference sequence).